The clone carrying this T cell receptor (beta chain) has just a few counts. Each CDR3 protein is one row after TCRdb ran MiXCR on the RT-PCR reads. The sample shows fewer than 700,000 distinct CDR3 sequences, approximately 13% of them seen only once. This record belongs to a study of response to subunit inactivated influenza vaccine. Trimming left V 5 bases short and J 1 base short, with 11 bases between. The CDR3 covers 14 residues. Germline loops: CDR1 MNHNS, CDR2 SASEGT. This TCR came from a middle-aged man who received an inactivated influenza vaccine. This rearrangement joins TRBV6-1 to TRBJ1-1; no clear D gene. The starting material was PBMCs from blood, obtained about 6 weeks after vaccination. The DNA for the CDR3 is TGTGCCAGCAGTCTTTCGGACGGGAACACTGAAGCTTTCTTT. Translated: CASSLSDGNTEAFF.